One sample yielded the 17 T cell receptor beta chains listed below, sequenced in a study of OX40 agonist ivuxolimab in advanced cancers. Sequencing used immunoSEQ multiplex PCR; TCRdb keeps in-frame clones, though not all of them. The sample carries about 10,000 clones, 79% recorded once. This material consisted of CD4+ or CD8+ T cells sorted from blood, taken in a trial of the OX40 agonist ivuxolimab. All receptors come from an adult with an advanced solid tumor such as melanoma, head and neck, liver or kidney cancer.

The V call is TRBV10-1, the J call TRBJ2-2; D gene uncertain. CDR3 length: 16 residues. Germline CDR1 is WNHNN and CDR2 is SYGVQD (reference sequence). Trimming pared 0 bases from V and 5 bases from J, leaving 13 bases between. The CDR3 spells CASSESGLVGTGELFF. CDR3 nucleotide sequence: TGCGCCAGCAGTGAGTCCGGGCTAGTGGGGACCGGGGAGCTGTTTTTT.

The V call is TRBV7-3, the J call TRBJ2-1; 12 positions agree with TRBD2. The CDR3 covers 15 residues. Trimming at V came to 5 bases and at J to 8 bases, leaving 7 bases not matched to a gene. Germline CDR1 SGHTA, CDR2 FQGTGA. DNA of the CDR3: TGTGCCAGCAGCCCAGGGACTAGCGGGTGGCATGAGCAGTTCTTC. Translation gives CASSPGTSGWHEQFF. Supplemented by reference TRBV7-3 and TRBJ2-1, the full variable domain reads GAGVSQTPSNKVTEKGKYVELRCDPISGHTALYWYRQSLGQGPEFLIYFQGTGAADDSGLPNDRFFAVRPEGSVSTLKIQRTERGDSAVYLCASSPGTSGWHEQFFGPGTRLTVL.

V usage is TRBV29-1 and J usage is TRBJ2-5; TRBD1 matches 8 bases. Matching the DNA end better, TRBJ2-7 makes the J call doubtful. Germline V CDR1 and CDR2: SQVTM, ANQGSEA. This CDR3 has 13 amino acids. The CDR3 DNA reads as TGCAGCGTCCTCGGGACAGGTGATTACGAGCAGTACTTC. This codes for CSVLGTGDYEQYF.

The chain uses TRBV7-8 and TRBJ2-7; D unclear. The CDR3 contains 12 residues. V was trimmed by 1 base and J by 2 bases, leaving 3 bases between them. Germline lookup yields CDR1 SGHVS and CDR2 FQNEAQ. The CDR3 sequence: CASSLVPYEQYF. CDR3 DNA: TGTGCCAGCAGCTTAGTACCCTACGAGCAGTACTTC.

The chain carries TRBV7-8 and TRBJ1-5, with D possibly being TRBD1 (5 bases). The V gene's germline CDR1 is SGHVS and CDR2 FQNEAQ. The CDR3 has 16 amino acids. Trimming removed 3 bases at V and 4 bases at J, with 16 bases between. CDR3: CASSFKRSPGNQPQHF. CDR3 in DNA: TGTGCCAGCAGCTTCAAAAGATCCCCAGGGAATCAGCCCCAGCATTTT.

This clone was seen once. The V gene is TRBV9, the J gene TRBJ1-1; D not resolved. The V end was cut by 0 bases, the J end by 1 base, with 4 bases between. The germline V gene has CDR1 SGDLS and CDR2 YYNGEE. The CDR3 totals 13 residues. CDR3 protein: CASSVGANTEAFF. Here the CDR3 DNA reads TGTGCCAGCAGCGTAGGGGCGAACACTGAAGCTTTCTTT.

Only a few counts were recorded for this clone. The V gene is TRBV30, the J gene TRBJ2-1; the match to TRBD2 covers 8 bases. From germline, CDR1 is GTSNPN and CDR2 SVGIG (reference sequence). V shed 3 bases, J shed 7 bases, and the junction held 2 bases outside the gene matches. This CDR3 spans 12 amino acids. In DNA, the CDR3 is TGTGCCTGGAGCGCGGGGGGAAATGAGCAGTTCTTC. Translation gives CAWSAGGNEQFF.

This clone was found once. The chain couples TRBV28 to TRBJ2-5; possibly TRBD2 for D (6 bases). The germline V and J ends were trimmed by 3 bases and 4 bases, with 24 bases remaining between them. Germline CDR1 and CDR2: MDHEN and SYDVKM. The CDR3 contains 18 residues. CDR3 residues: CASSFEAGTPPEGETQYF. The CDR3 nucleotides are TGTGCCAGCAGTTTCGAAGCCGGGACCCCCCCGGAGGGAGAGACCCAGTACTTC.

The chain combines TRBV5-6 with TRBJ2-7, with TRBD1 matching 9 bases. Germline CDR1 reads SGHDT; CDR2 reads YYEEEE. CDR3 length equals 14 residues. Trimming removed 3 bases from V and 3 bases from J; junction bases left unmatched: 4. The chain's CDR3 is CASSWGTGNYEQYF. CDR3 bases: TGTGCCAGCAGCTGGGGGACAGGGAACTACGAGCAGTACTTC.

V and J are TRBV25-1 and TRBJ2-7; 9 nucleotides agree with TRBD1. CDR1 MGHDK and CDR2 SYGVNS come from the germline V gene. The CDR3 length is 12 residues. V gave up 5 bases and J gave up 11 bases; unmatched junction bases: 7. CDR3 sequence reads: CASSRQGGKEYF. As DNA, the CDR3 is TGTGCCAGCAGTAGACAGGGGGGGAAGGAGTACTTC.

This clone appeared a few times. The V call is TRBV9, the J call TRBJ2-2; no clear D gene. V lost 3 bases and J lost 7, with 7 bases in between. Germline loops: CDR1 SGDLS, CDR2 YYNGEE. The CDR3 is 12 residues long. The CDR3 region has the DNA TGTGCCAGCAGCGCCCAGATCGGGGAGCTGTTTTTT. Translating it yields CASSAQIGELFF.

The chain recombines TRBV7-9 with TRBJ2-7, with D perhaps being TRBD1 or TRBD2 (5 bases each). The CDR3 has 17 amino acids. The germline gives CDR1 SEHNR, CDR2 FQNEAQ (reference sequence). V was shortened by 5 bases and J by 2 bases, with 22 bases between the two germline ends. The chain's CDR3 is CASSPWDGSRRTYEQYF. The CDR3 DNA reads TGTGCCAGCAGCCCCTGGGACGGATCACGACGAACCTACGAGCAGTACTTC.

This rearrangement joins TRBV7-9 to TRBJ1-1; TRBD1 is a possible D gene (5 bases). Looked up from germline, CDR1 is SEHNR and CDR2 is FQNEAQ (reference sequence). CDR3 length equals 16 residues. With 5 bases removed from V and 1 base from J, the gap between germline ends came to 17 bases. CDR3 in DNA: TGTGCCAGCAGCCCCCGGGACTGGGGCGAGAACACTGAAGCTTTCTTT. Translating it yields CASSPRDWGENTEAFF.

The gene calls are TRBV28 and TRBJ2-5; D is ambiguous. V lost 4 bases, J lost 5 bases, and 5 bases lay in between. The CDR3 length is 11 residues. CDR1 is MDHEN and CDR2 is SYDVKM in the germline V gene. The CDR3 coding sequence is TGTGCCAGCAGTTATTATGAGACCCAGTACTTC. This gives the protein CASSYYETQYF.

The rearrangement links TRBV6-4 to TRBJ2-1, with 8 bases lining up with TRBD2. The CDR3 contains 14 residues. With 0 bases clipped from V and 6 bases from J, the junction kept 1 base outside the gene matches. Germline values: CDR1 MRHNA, CDR2 SNTAGT. CDR3 residues: CASSDSSGSNEQFF. In DNA, the CDR3 is TGTGCCAGCAGTGACTCGAGCGGGAGCAATGAGCAGTTCTTC.

The rearrangement uses TRBV29-1 and TRBJ1-1; the D gene is possibly TRBD1 (5 bases). From germline, CDR1 is SQVTM and CDR2 ANQGSEA. Between the trimmed V and J ends, which lost 6 bases and 3 bases, there was a span of 11 bases. CDR3 length: 12 residues. CDR3 DNA sequence: TGCAGCGTCTGGGGGTTGGACACTGAAGCTTTCTTT. It yields the protein CSVWGLDTEAFF.

This chain uses TRBV9 with TRBJ2-7, with 10 nucleotides matching TRBD1. Unmatched junction bases numbered 7, after V lost 3 bases and J lost 7 bases. This CDR3 has 14 amino acids. The germline V gene has CDR1 SGDLS and CDR2 YYNGEE. In DNA, the CDR3 is TGTGCCAGCAGCGATGGGACAGGGGTCAAGGAGCAGTACTTC. This sequence encodes CASSDGTGVKEQYF.